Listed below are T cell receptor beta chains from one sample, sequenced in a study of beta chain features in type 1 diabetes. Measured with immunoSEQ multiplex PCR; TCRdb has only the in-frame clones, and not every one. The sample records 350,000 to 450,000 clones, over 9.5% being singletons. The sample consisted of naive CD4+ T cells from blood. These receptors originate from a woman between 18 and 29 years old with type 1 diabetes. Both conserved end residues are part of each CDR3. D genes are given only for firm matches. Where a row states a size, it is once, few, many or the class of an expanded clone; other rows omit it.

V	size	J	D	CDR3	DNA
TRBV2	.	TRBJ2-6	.	CASSDGGANVLTF	TGTGCCAGCAGTGACGGGGGGGCCAACGTCCTGACTTTC
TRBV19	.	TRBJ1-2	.	CASSRQLNYGYTF	TGTGCCAGCAGTCGACAGCTAAACTATGGCTACACCTTC
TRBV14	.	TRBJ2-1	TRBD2	CASSQVSGTSGTWAYNEQFF	TGTGCCAGCAGCCAAGTATCCGGGACTAGCGGGACTTGGGCCTACAATGAGCAGTTCTTC
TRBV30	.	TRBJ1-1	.	CAWDRTQDAEAFF	TGTGCCTGGGACAGGACGCAAGACGCTGAAGCTTTCTTT
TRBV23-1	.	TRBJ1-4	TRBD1	CASSQSRGLPCEKLFF	TGCGCCAGCAGTCAATCCAGGGGGCTACCCTGTGAAAAACTGTTTTTT
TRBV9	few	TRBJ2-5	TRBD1	CASSARDRGAETQYF	TGTGCCAGCAGCGCCCGGGACAGGGGTGCGGAGACCCAGTACTTC
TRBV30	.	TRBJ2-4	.	CAWRLPIAKNIQYF	TGTGCCTGGAGACTCCCTATAGCCAAAAACATTCAGTACTTC
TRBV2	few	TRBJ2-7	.	CASRKQEGEQYF	TGTGCCAGCAGGAAGCAGGAGGGGGAGCAGTACTTC
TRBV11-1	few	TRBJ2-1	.	CASSLFGSYNEQFF	TGTGCCAGCAGCTTGTTCGGCTCCTACAATGAGCAGTTCTTC
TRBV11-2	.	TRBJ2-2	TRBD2	CASSWRTSGSRELFF	TGTGCCAGCAGCTGGAGGACTAGCGGGAGCCGGGAGCTGTTTTTT
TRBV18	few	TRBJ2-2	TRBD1	CASSPGTGGRELFF	TGTGCCAGCTCACCCGGCACAGGGGGCCGGGAGCTGTTTTTT
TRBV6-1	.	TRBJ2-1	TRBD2	CASSESTSAEGEQFF	TGTGCCAGCAGTGAATCCACTAGCGCCGAGGGTGAGCAGTTCTTC
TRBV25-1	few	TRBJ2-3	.	CASSEQGTPTDTQYF	TGTGCCAGCAGTGAACAGGGGACCCCAACAGATACGCAGTATTTT
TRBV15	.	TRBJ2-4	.	CATSRDLGGAKNIQYF	TGTGCCACCAGCAGAGATCTCGGGGGAGCCAAAAACATTCAGTACTTC
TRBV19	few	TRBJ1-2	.	CASTGGRTYGYTF	TGTGCCAGTACGGGGGGCAGGACCTATGGCTACACCTTC
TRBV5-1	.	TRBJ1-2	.	CASSLVGGQSYGYTF	TGCGCCAGCAGCTTGGTGGGTGGACAGTCCTATGGCTACACCTTC
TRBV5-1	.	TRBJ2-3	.	CASIQQGFPTDTQYF	TGCGCCAGCATCCAACAGGGTTTCCCCACAGATACGCAGTATTTT
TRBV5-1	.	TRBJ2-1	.	CASSLAQVDEQFF	TGCGCCAGCAGCTTGGCCCAGGTGGATGAGCAGTTCTTC
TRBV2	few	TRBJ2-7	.	CASSGGRSYEQYF	TGTGCCAGCAGTGGGGGGAGGTCCTACGAGCAGTACTTC
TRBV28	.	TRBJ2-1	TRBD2	CASSFPLILAGGGNEQFF	TGTGCCAGCAGTTTTCCCCTTATTCTAGCGGGAGGGGGCAATGAGCAGTTCTTC
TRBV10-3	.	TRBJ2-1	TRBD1	CAISGGQGMNEQFF	TGTGCCATCAGTGGGGGACAGGGGATGAATGAGCAGTTCTTC
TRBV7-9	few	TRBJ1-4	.	CASSLGETEKLFF	TGTGCCAGCAGCTTAGGAGAGACAGAAAAACTGTTTTTT
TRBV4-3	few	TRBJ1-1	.	CASSRGVGGLNTEAFF	TGCGCCAGCAGCCGCGGGGTGGGCGGACTGAACACTGAAGCTTTCTTT
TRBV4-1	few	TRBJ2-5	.	CASSQFRGETQYF	TGCGCCAGCAGCCAATTCAGAGGAGAGACCCAGTACTTC
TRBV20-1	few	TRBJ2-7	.	CSATQGYEQYF	TGCAGTGCTACGCAGGGGTACGAGCAGTACTTC
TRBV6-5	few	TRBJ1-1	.	CASSYGGAGNTEAFF	TGTGCCAGCAGTTACGGGGGGGCAGGGAACACTGAAGCTTTCTTT
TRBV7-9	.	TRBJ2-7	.	CASSLAEVRSTKQYF	TGTGCCAGCAGCTTAGCGGAGGTCCGATCTACGAAGCAGTACTTC
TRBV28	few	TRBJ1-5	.	CASSLRNQPQHF	TGTGCCAGCAGTTTGCGAAATCAGCCCCAGCATTTT
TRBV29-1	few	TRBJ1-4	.	CSVSREANEKLFF	TGCAGCGTTTCCAGAGAGGCTAATGAAAAACTGTTTTTT
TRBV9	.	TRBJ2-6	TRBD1	CASSAGQTSGANVLTF	TGTGCCAGCAGCGCGGGACAGACCTCTGGGGCCAACGTCCTGACTTTC
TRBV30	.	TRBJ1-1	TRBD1	CAWIGQVNTEAFF	TGTGCCTGGATCGGACAGGTGAACACTGAAGCTTTCTTT
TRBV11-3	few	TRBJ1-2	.	CASSSLNGGRDGYTF	TGTGCCAGCAGCTCCCTCAACGGGGGGCGAGATGGCTACACCTTC
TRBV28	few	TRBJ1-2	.	CASGDRPNYGYTF	TGTGCCAGCGGAGACAGGCCTAACTATGGCTACACCTTC
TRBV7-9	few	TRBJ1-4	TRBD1	CASSRGQENEKLFF	TGTGCCAGCAGCAGGGGACAGGAGAATGAAAAACTGTTTTTT
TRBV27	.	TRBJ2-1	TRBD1	CASSLRQGINNEQFF	TGTGCCAGCAGTTTACGACAGGGGATAAACAATGAGCAGTTCTTC
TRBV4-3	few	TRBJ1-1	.	CASSQDWEVMNTEAFF	TGCGCCAGCAGCCAAGATTGGGAGGTAATGAACACTGAAGCTTTCTTT
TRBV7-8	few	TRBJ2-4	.	CASSLNSNAGKNIQYF	TGTGCCAGCAGCTTAAACTCCAACGCCGGGAAAAACATTCAGTACTTC
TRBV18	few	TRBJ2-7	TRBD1	CASSPGQGRHSEQYF	TGTGCCAGCTCACCTGGACAGGGAAGACATAGCGAGCAGTACTTC
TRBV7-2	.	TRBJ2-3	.	CASSHNPLDRNTQYF	TGTGCCAGCAGCCACAACCCCTTAGACAGGAATACGCAGTATTTT
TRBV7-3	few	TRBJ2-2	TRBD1	CASSFVGQGAGELFF	TGTGCCAGCAGCTTTGTGGGACAGGGGGCCGGGGAGCTGTTTTTT
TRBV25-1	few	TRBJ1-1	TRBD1	CASSESWAGGATEAFF	TGTGCCAGCAGTGAATCCTGGGCAGGGGGCGCAACTGAAGCTTTCTTT
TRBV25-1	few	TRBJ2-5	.	CASRTRLDGETQYF	TGTGCCAGCAGGACGAGACTAGATGGAGAGACCCAGTACTTC